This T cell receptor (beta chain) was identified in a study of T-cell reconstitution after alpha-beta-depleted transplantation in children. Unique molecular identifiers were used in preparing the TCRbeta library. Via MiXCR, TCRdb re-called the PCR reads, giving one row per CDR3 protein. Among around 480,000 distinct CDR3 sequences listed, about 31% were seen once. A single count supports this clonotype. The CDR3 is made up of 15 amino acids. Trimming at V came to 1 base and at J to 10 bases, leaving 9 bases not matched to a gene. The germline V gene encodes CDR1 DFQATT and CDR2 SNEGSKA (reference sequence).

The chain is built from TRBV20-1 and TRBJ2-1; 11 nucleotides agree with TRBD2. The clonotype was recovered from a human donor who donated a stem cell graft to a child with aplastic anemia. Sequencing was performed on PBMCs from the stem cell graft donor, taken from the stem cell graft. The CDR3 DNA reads TGCAGTGCTAGAGGTGGTAGCGGGAGGGCGGAGGAGCAGTTCTTC. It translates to CSARGGSGRAEEQFF.